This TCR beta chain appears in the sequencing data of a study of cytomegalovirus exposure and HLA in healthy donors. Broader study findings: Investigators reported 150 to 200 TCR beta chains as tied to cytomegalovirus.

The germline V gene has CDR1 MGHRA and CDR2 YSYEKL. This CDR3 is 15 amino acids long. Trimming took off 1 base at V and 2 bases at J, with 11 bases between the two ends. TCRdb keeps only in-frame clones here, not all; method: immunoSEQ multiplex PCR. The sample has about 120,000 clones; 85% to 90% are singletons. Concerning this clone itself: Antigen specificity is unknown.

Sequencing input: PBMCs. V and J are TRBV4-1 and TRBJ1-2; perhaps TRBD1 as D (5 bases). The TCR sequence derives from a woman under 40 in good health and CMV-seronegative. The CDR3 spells CASSQGDSANYGYTF. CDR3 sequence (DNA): TGCGCCAGCAGCCAAGGAGACAGTGCGAACTATGGCTACACCTTC.